The subject of this entry is one T cell receptor (beta chain). Study processing details: Reference gene primer amplification gave estimated nucleated cell counts. Sequencing was performed with immunoSEQ multiplex PCR; in TCRdb, only in-frame clones are kept and a portion is missing. Clone size and the V and J calls come from that table; the DNA yielded D and trimming. The sample carries approximately 220,000 clones, 80% to 85% recorded once. CDR1 SGHRS and CDR2 YFSETQ come from the germline V gene. Trimming removed 6 bases at V and 2 bases at J, with 14 bases between. The CDR3 is 14 amino acids. The record originates from a study of blood T cell repertoires in COVID-19. Overall study: There were acute and convalescent COVID-19 samples, and they came from the United States, Italy and Spain. T cells, B-cell-depleted T cells, or PBMCs provided the cDNA or gDNA that served as material.

The sample comprised peripheral blood. The source is a woman aged 60-75 years who had recovered from COVID-19. The chain uses TRBV5-1 and TRBJ1-2; D possibly corresponds to TRBD1 (5 bases). CDR3 in DNA: TGCGCCAGCACCCTGGGAGGGGACAACTATGGCTACACCTTC. Translating gives CASTLGGDNYGYTF.